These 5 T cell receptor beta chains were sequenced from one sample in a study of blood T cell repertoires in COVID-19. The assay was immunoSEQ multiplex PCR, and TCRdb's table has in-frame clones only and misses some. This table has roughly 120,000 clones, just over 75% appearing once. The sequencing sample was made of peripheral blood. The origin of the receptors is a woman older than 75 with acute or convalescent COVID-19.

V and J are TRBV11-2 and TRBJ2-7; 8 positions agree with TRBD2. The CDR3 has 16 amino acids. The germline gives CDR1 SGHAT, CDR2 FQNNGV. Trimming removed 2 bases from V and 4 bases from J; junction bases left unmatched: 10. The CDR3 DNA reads TGTGCCAGCAGCTTAAGCGGGGGATGGAACTCTTACGAGCAGTACTTC. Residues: CASSLSGGWNSYEQYF.

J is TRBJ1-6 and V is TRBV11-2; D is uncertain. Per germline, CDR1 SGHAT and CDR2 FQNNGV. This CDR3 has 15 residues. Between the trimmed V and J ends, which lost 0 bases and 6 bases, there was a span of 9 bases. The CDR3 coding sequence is TGTGCCAGCAGCTTAGATCCTACGGGTAATTCACCCCTCCACTTT. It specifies CASSLDPTGNSPLHF.

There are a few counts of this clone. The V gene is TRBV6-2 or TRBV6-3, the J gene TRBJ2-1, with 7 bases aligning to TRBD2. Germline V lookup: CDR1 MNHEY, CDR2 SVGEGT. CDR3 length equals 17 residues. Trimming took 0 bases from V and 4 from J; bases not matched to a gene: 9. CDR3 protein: CASSYSPPGGIYNEQFF. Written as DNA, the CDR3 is TGTGCCAGCAGTTACTCTCCTCCCGGGGGGATATACAATGAGCAGTTCTTC.

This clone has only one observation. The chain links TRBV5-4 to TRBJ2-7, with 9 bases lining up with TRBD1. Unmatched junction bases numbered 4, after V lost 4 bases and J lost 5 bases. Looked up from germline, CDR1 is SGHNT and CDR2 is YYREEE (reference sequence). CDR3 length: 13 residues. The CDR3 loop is CASSRDRVDEQYF. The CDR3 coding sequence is TGTGCCAGCAGCCGGGACAGGGTGGACGAGCAGTACTTC. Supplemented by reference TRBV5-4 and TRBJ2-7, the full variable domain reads ETGVTQSPTHLIKTRGQQVTLRCSSQSGHNTVSWYQQALGQGPQFIFQYYREEENGRGNFPPRFSGLQFPNYSSELNVNALELDDSALYLCASSRDRVDEQYFGPGTRLTVT.

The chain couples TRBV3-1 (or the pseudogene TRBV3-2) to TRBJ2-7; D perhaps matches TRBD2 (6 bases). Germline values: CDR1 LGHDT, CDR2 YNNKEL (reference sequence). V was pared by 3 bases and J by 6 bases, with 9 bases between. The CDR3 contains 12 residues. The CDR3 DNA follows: TGTGCCAGCAGCCAGCGGGGCGGCGAGCAGTACTTC. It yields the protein CASSQRGGEQYF.